These 22 T cell receptor beta chains originate from one sample sequenced in a study of T-cell reconstitution after alpha-beta-depleted transplantation in children. The library targeted TCRbeta and was prepared with unique molecular identifiers. TCRdb redid the calling of the PCR reads with MiXCR, one entry per CDR3 protein. Of about 360,000 distinct CDR3 sequences listed, about 14% are singletons. The starting material was PBMCs, obtained from the stem cell graft. The receptors here all came from a human donor who donated a stem cell graft to a child with Fanconi anemia.

This clonotype has ten or more counts. The chain combines TRBV10-1 with TRBJ2-3, with D unresolved. The length of the CDR3 is 12 residues. V lost 4 bases, J lost 7 bases, and 9 bases lay in between. Germline loops: CDR1 WNHNN, CDR2 SYGVQD (reference sequence). CDR3: CASSGTDYTQYF. CDR3 nucleotides: TGCGCCAGCAGTGGAACGGATTATACGCAGTATTTT.

This clonotype was observed a few times. The gene calls are TRBV29-1 and TRBJ1-2, with 7 bases that match TRBD1. Germline assignment: CDR1 SQVTM and CDR2 ANQGSEA. CDR3 size: 12 residues. The trim removed 7 bases at V and 4 bases at J, leaving 6 bases unmatched. Here the CDR3 DNA reads TGCAGCGCCTCGGGACAGACCTATGGCTACACCTTC. Its translation: CSASGQTYGYTF.

This clonotype was counted many times. The chain uses TRBV7-2 and TRBJ1-5; 8 nucleotides line up with TRBD1. V dropped 3 bases and J dropped 5; count of bases not matched to a gene: 3. The germline gives CDR1 SGHTA, CDR2 FQGNSA. The CDR3 consists of 14 residues. As DNA, the CDR3 is TGTGCCAGCAGCTTGGACAGGGTCTATCAGCCCCAGCATTTT. Its translation: CASSLDRVYQPQHF.

This clonotype was counted ten times or more. The chain uses TRBV13 and TRBJ2-5; D ambiguous. CDR1 is PRHDT, CDR2 FYEKMQ, per germline (reference sequence). The CDR3 consists of 12 residues. V gave up 6 bases and J gave up 5 bases, with 10 bases separating them. The CDR3 DNA sequence: TGTGCCAGCAGGCGGACCGGGGAGACCCAGTACTTC. Residues: CASRRTGETQYF.

This clonotype turned up a few times. The chain combines TRBV11-1 with TRBJ2-2, with D perhaps matching TRBD1 (6 bases). V lost 5 bases to trimming and J lost 5 bases, with 12 bases between them. CDR3 length equals 14 residues. Germline values: CDR1 SGHAT, CDR2 FQDESV (reference sequence). The CDR3 DNA is TGTGCCAGCAGCCCCCCGACAGGAACCGGGGAGCTGTTTTTT. The encoded protein is CASSPPTGTGELFF. The whole variable domain, filled in from reference TRBV11-1 and TRBJ2-2, reads EAEVAQSPRYKITEKSQAVAFWCDPISGHATLYWYRQILGQGPELLVQFQDESVVDDSQLPKDRFSAERLKGVDSTLKIQPAELGDSAMYLCASSPPTGTGELFFGEGSRLTVL.

Only a few counts were recorded for this clonotype. The chain employs TRBV12-3 or TRBV12-4 and TRBJ1-1; TRBD1 matches at 7 bases. V dropped 3 bases and J dropped 2; count of bases not matched to a gene: 3. The CDR3 contains 14 residues. In DNA form, the CDR3 reads TGTGCCAGCAGTTTTGACAGGGTAAACACTGAAGCTTTCTTT. This encodes CASSFDRVNTEAFF.

This clonotype was seen more than once but under ten times. This chain joins TRBV5-1 and TRBJ1-2; 12 bases align to TRBD1. V was pared by 4 bases and J by 7 bases, with 5 bases of the junction left unmatched. The CDR3 sequence is 14 residues long. Germline V CDR1 and CDR2: SGHRS, YFSETQ. The CDR3 loop reads CASSRDRGQLGYTF. In nucleotides, the CDR3 is TGCGCCAGCAGCCGGGACAGGGGGCAACTTGGCTACACCTTC.

The gene calls are TRBV9 and TRBJ1-6; D is perhaps TRBD1 (5 bases). The V end lost 3 bases, the J end lost 5 bases, and 9 bases lay between the germline ends. In germline, CDR1 is SGDLS, CDR2 YYNGEE. This CDR3 has 14 amino acids. CDR3: CASSGPTDNSPLHF. DNA of the CDR3: TGTGCCAGCAGCGGACCGACAGATAATTCACCCCTCCACTTT.

This clonotype was found a few times. This chain joins TRBV7-3 and TRBJ2-1; D is unclear. The germline CDR1 and CDR2 sequences are SGHTA and FQGTGA. The CDR3 loop spans 13 amino acids. V was clipped by 2 bases and J by 9 bases, with 11 bases between them. CDR3: CASSLERVSEQFF. CDR3 DNA sequence: TGTGCCAGCAGCTTAGAAAGGGTATCTGAGCAGTTCTTC.

This clonotype was seen ten or more times. The chain is built from TRBV28 and TRBJ1-1; no clear D. The V gene lost 3 bases and the J gene lost 4 bases, with 12 bases spanning the gap. Germline V gives CDR1 MDHEN, CDR2 SYDVKM. This CDR3 spans 14 amino acids. Here the CDR3 DNA reads TGTGCCAGCAGTTTCCCCAGCGTGGGCACTGAAGCTTTCTTT. Protein product: CASSFPSVGTEAFF. The full variable domain, with the rest looked up from reference TRBV28 and TRBJ1-1, is DVKVTQSSRYLVKRTGEKVFLECVQDMDHENMFWYRQDPGLGLRLIYFSYDVKMKEKGDIPEGYSVSREKKERFSLILESASTNQTSMYLCASSFPSVGTEAFFGQGTRLTVV.

This clonotype was counted only a few times. This rearrangement joins TRBV11-2 to TRBJ2-7, with D tentatively TRBD1 (6 bases). This CDR3 region has 13 residues. V lost 5 bases and J lost 3, with 11 bases in between. The V gene's germline CDR1 is SGHAT and CDR2 FQNNGV. CDR3 coding DNA: TGTGCCAGCAGCCTCGGGACAAACTACGAGCAGTACGTC. Encoded protein: CASSLGTNYEQYV.

The rearrangement uses TRBV6-1 and TRBJ2-7; D might be TRBD2 (6 bases). The CDR3 totals 15 residues. V was shortened by 2 bases and J by 5 bases, with 16 bases between the two germline ends. Germline V gene sequence: CDR1 MNHNS, CDR2 SASEGT. The CDR3 loop is CASSEFTRENHEQYF. The CDR3, as DNA: TGTGCCAGCAGTGAATTCACCCGGGAGAATCACGAGCAGTACTTC.

This clonotype was seen ten or more times. J is TRBJ1-4 and V is TRBV20-1, with D unresolved. The V and J ends lost 2 bases and 7 bases respectively, with 14 bases between them. The CDR3 extends over 14 amino acids. Germline assignment: CDR1 DFQATT and CDR2 SNEGSKA (reference sequence). Here the CDR3 DNA reads TGCAGTGCTAGAAACCAACGGAATGGTGAAAAACTGTTTTTT. This codes for CSARNQRNGEKLFF.

The chain combines TRBV6-1 with TRBJ2-2, with D maybe TRBD1 (6 bases). CDR1 and CDR2 from the germline V gene are MNHNS and SASEGT. Trimming shortened V by 5 bases and J by 4 bases, and 8 bases separated the two germline ends. This CDR3 has 13 residues. The CDR3 loop reads CASSQGSTGELFF. As DNA, the CDR3 is TGTGCCAGCAGTCAGGGGAGCACCGGGGAGCTGTTTTTT.

This clonotype was seen many times. This chain joins TRBV6-4 and TRBJ2-1, with 10 bases identical to TRBD2. This CDR3 has 15 amino acids. Trimming removed 6 bases from V and 5 bases from J; junction bases left unmatched: 7. Germline V gives CDR1 MRHNA, CDR2 SNTAGT. The CDR3 nucleotides are TGTGCCAGCAGGACTAGCGGGTCCTTAAACAATGAGCAGTTCTTC. Protein: CASRTSGSLNNEQFF.

V and J are TRBV20-1 and TRBJ2-5; a weak D match, TRBD2 (6 bases). The V end was cut by 0 bases, the J end by 4 bases, with 12 bases between. Germline loops: CDR1 DFQATT, CDR2 SNEGSKA (reference sequence). There are 14 residues in the CDR3. The CDR3 DNA follows: TGCAGTGCTAGAGATCCAGGCGGGGTAGAGACCCAGTACTTC. It codes for CSARDPGGVETQYF.

This clonotype has a count of ten or more. The chain couples TRBV7-9 to TRBJ2-1; no firm D call. With 7 bases removed from V and 4 bases from J, the gap between germline ends came to 20 bases. The CDR3 is made up of 16 amino acids. Germline assignment: CDR1 SEHNR and CDR2 FQNEAQ (reference sequence). CDR3 residues: CASISDRAASYNEQFF. In DNA, the CDR3 is TGTGCCAGCATCTCTGATAGGGCGGCCTCTTACAATGAGCAGTTCTTC.

The chain links TRBV5-1 to TRBJ2-7; D is tentatively TRBD1 or TRBD2 (5 bases each). Trimming took 0 bases from V and 5 from J, leaving 12 bases between them. This CDR3 comprises 14 residues. The V gene's germline CDR1 is SGHRS and CDR2 YFSETQ. CDR3 loop: CASSLVAGSDEQYF. Here the CDR3 DNA reads TGCGCCAGCAGCTTGGTTGCAGGGAGTGACGAGCAGTACTTC.

The chain carries TRBV20-1 and TRBJ2-2; D unresolved. CDR3 length equals 14 residues. The V end was cut by 0 bases, the J end by 4 bases, with 9 bases between. The germline V gene has CDR1 DFQATT and CDR2 SNEGSKA (reference sequence). As DNA, the CDR3 is TGCAGTGCTAGAGATTCCGCCGGCACCGGGGAGCTGTTTTTT. The encoded protein is CSARDSAGTGELFF.

This rearrangement joins TRBV11-2 to TRBJ1-2; the match to TRBD1 covers 11 bases. The CDR3 covers 14 residues. Per germline, CDR1 SGHAT and CDR2 FQNNGV. Trimming at V came to 4 bases and at J to 6 bases, leaving 4 bases not matched to a gene. The CDR3 nucleotides read TGTGCCAGCAGCTATGGGACAGGGGGAAATGGCTACACCTTC. Amino acids: CASSYGTGGNGYTF.

The V and J genes are TRBV20-1 and TRBJ1-2; D gene unclear. CDR3 length: 14 amino acids. Germline V gene data show CDR1 as DFQATT and CDR2 as SNEGSKA (reference sequence). Trimming took off 3 bases at V and 5 bases at J, with 16 bases between the two ends. DNA for the CDR3: TGCAGTGCTAGGGAGGGCAGGTCCTCATATGGCTACACCTTC. It codes for CSAREGRSSYGYTF.

This clonotype was found a few times. J is TRBJ1-4 and V is TRBV3-1, with no clear D. In germline, CDR1 is LGHDT, CDR2 YNNKEL (reference sequence). CDR3 length: 12 amino acids. Trimming took off 2 bases at V and 7 bases at J, with 5 bases between the two ends. The chain's CDR3 is CASSQFSEKLFF. CDR3 DNA: TGTGCCAGCAGCCAATTCAGTGAAAAACTGTTTTTT.